The 31 T cell receptor beta chains reported below all come from one sample, sequenced in a study of PD-1 blockade in classical Hodgkin lymphoma. The method was immunoSEQ multiplex PCR; TCRdb's version includes in-frame clones alone and lacks a portion of them. Among 42,000 or so clones listed, roughly nine tenths were seen once. All patients experienced relapse after autologous stem cell transplantation, and brentuximab vedotin exposure was variable. The material sequenced was peripheral blood mononuclear cells (PBMCs), taken before the second cycle of nivolumab. All receptors come from a human donor with classical Hodgkin lymphoma.

Here the CDR3 DNA reads TGTGCCAGCAGTTTAGGGGGTCATCAGCCCCAGCATTTT. Its protein is CASSLGGHQPQHF. The V gene is TRBV28, the J gene TRBJ1-5; D possibly corresponds to TRBD1 (5 bases). Germline V lookup: CDR1 MDHEN, CDR2 SYDVKM. The CDR3 is 13 residues long. V shed 2 bases and J shed 5 bases, with 7 bases lying between them.

This clone was seen once. The rearrangement links TRBV5-4 to TRBJ2-3; 11 bases are a match to TRBD2. Germline loops: CDR1 SGHNT, CDR2 YYREEE (reference sequence). CDR3 length: 17 amino acids. V lost 4 bases to trimming and J lost 5 bases; unmatched junction nucleotides: 12. The CDR3 nucleotides read TGTGCCAGCAGCGGAGGTTCCGGGACTAGCGGAAGAGATACGCAGTATTTT. Translation gives CASSGGSGTSGRDTQYF. Variable domain in full (rest from reference TRBV5-4 and TRBJ2-3): ETGVTQSPTHLIKTRGQQVTLRCSSQSGHNTVSWYQQALGQGPQFIFQYYREEENGRGNFPPRFSGLQFPNYSSELNVNALELDDSALYLCASSGGSGTSGRDTQYFGPGTRLTVL.

This clone appeared a single time. The chain carries TRBV5-4 and TRBJ1-6, with D possibly matching TRBD1 (6 bases). CDR1 is SGHNT, CDR2 YYREEE, per germline (reference sequence). V gave up 3 bases and J gave up 7 bases, with 17 bases separating them. CDR3 length: 16 amino acids. The CDR3 DNA follows: TGTGCCAGCAGCTCGTCAAACAGGGTTCGCAATTCACCCCTCCACTTT. It encodes CASSSSNRVRNSPLHF.

The chain links TRBV5-1 to TRBJ1-3, with TRBD1 matching 7 bases. The CDR3 contains 16 residues. V lost 4 bases and J lost 0; bases outside the gene matches: 7. Looked up from germline, CDR1 is SGHRS and CDR2 is YFSETQ. This CDR3 reads CASSPSGQSSGNTIYF. The CDR3 DNA sequence: TGCGCCAGCAGCCCTTCGGGACAGAGCTCTGGAAACACCATATATTTT.

V and J are TRBV10-3 and TRBJ2-4; 10 bases map to TRBD2. The V gene end was trimmed by 3 bases and the J gene end by 1 base; junction bases not matched to a gene: 3. The CDR3 is 16 residues long. CDR1 is ENHRY, CDR2 SYGVKD, per germline. The DNA for the CDR3 is TGTGCCATCAGTGAAGCGGGAGGGCCTGCCAAAAACATTCAGTACTTC. Amino acid sequence: CAISEAGGPAKNIQYF.

The chain links TRBV7-8 to TRBJ1-3; D unresolved. The CDR3 consists of 14 residues. CDR1 and CDR2 (germline): SGHVS, FQNEAQ. Trimming cost V 6 bases and J 0 bases, with 9 bases left between them. The CDR3 DNA is TGTGCCAGCAGGTTACAGCGCTCTGGAAACACCATATATTTT. Encoded protein: CASRLQRSGNTIYF.

The chain is built from TRBV5-5 and TRBJ1-1; a possible D gene is TRBD1 (5 bases). V shed 4 bases and J shed 4 bases, with 14 bases lying between them. The CDR3 has 14 residues. Looked up from germline, CDR1 is SGHKS and CDR2 is YYEKEE (reference sequence). CDR3 coding DNA: TGTGCCAGCAGCCGAAGCCGGGGGAGCACTGAAGCTTTCTTT. It translates to CASSRSRGSTEAFF.

The V and J genes are TRBV29-1 and TRBJ2-5, with 8 bases that match TRBD1. V was clipped by 7 bases and J by 3 bases; unmatched bases: 10. In germline, CDR1 is SQVTM, CDR2 ANQGSEA. The CDR3 is 14 residues long. CDR3 amino acids: CSGMTGVQKETQYF. CDR3 nucleotides: TGCAGCGGCATGACAGGGGTGCAAAAAGAGACCCAGTACTTC. Combining the CDR3 with reference TRBV29-1 and TRBJ2-5 gives the whole variable domain SAVISQKPSRDICQRGTSLTIQCQVDSQVTMMFWYRQQPGQSLTLIATANQGSEATYESGFVIDKFPISRPNLTFSTLTVSNMSPEDSSIYLCSGMTGVQKETQYFGPGTRLLVL.

V and J are TRBV9 and TRBJ2-3; 7 bases are a match to TRBD2. The CDR3 sequence is 15 residues long. The V and J ends lost 0 bases and 5 bases, in that order; junction bases with no gene match: 6. Germline V gene data show CDR1 as SGDLS and CDR2 as YYNGEE. The DNA of the CDR3 is TGTGCCAGCAGCGTAGCGACTAGCCCTGTAGATACGCAGTATTTT. The encoded protein is CASSVATSPVDTQYF.

The DNA for the CDR3 is TGTGCTAGTGGTTTGTCGTCAGGGATGTACACTGAAGCTTTCTTT. It specifies CASGLSSGMYTEAFF. The V call is TRBV12-5, the J call TRBJ1-1; D perhaps matches TRBD1 (5 bases). The CDR3 extends over 15 amino acids. The ends were cut back, 2 bases at V and 3 bases at J, with 13 bases in the middle. Germline V CDR1 and CDR2: LGHNT, FRNRAP.

The V and J genes are TRBV15 and TRBJ2-2; D is unclear. Germline CDR1 is LNHNV and CDR2 is YYDKDF (reference sequence). CDR3 size: 13 residues. Between the trimmed V and J ends, which lost 4 bases and 8 bases, there was a span of 11 bases. The CDR3 nucleotides read TGTGCCACCAGCAAATCTGATGGGGGGGAGCTGTTTTTT. Its protein is CATSKSDGGELFF.

The chain links TRBV19 to TRBJ2-7; D is perhaps TRBD1 or TRBD2 (5 bases each). Germline V gives CDR1 LNHDA, CDR2 SQIVND (reference sequence). The V gene lost 5 bases and the J gene lost 1 base, with 9 bases spanning the gap. The CDR3 sequence is 13 residues long. The CDR3 DNA is TGTGCCAGTAGTTTGGGGGTTTCCTACGAGCAGTACTTC. This sequence encodes CASSLGVSYEQYF.

The CDR3 coding sequence is TGTGCCAGCAGCAGCCGAATTGGACGGGTTAGCACAGATACGCAGTATTTT. This gives the protein CASSSRIGRVSTDTQYF. The chain carries TRBV13 and TRBJ2-3; no definite D call. This CDR3 has 17 residues. V lost 5 bases to trimming and J lost 0 bases, with 18 bases between them. Looked up from germline, CDR1 is PRHDT and CDR2 is FYEKMQ (reference sequence).

The J gene is TRBJ1-2, the V gene TRBV29-1; 7 positions agree with TRBD1. V lost 4 bases to trimming and J lost 10 bases; unmatched junction nucleotides: 6. The CDR3 has 11 amino acids. Germline values: CDR1 SQVTM, CDR2 ANQGSEA. The CDR3 DNA reads TGCAGCGTTGGGACAGGACTAGCCTACACCTTC. This encodes CSVGTGLAYTF.

The CDR3 coding sequence is TGTGCCATCAGTGGACAGGGATCTACTAATGAAAAACTGTTTTTT. This sequence encodes CAISGQGSTNEKLFF. V usage is TRBV10-3 and J usage is TRBJ1-4; 7 bases match TRBD1. The CDR3 spans 15 residues. V shed 4 bases and J 2 bases; nucleotides not matched to a gene: 4. CDR1 is ENHRY, CDR2 SYGVKD, per germline.

The V call is TRBV5-8, the J call TRBJ2-7, with TRBD1 identical over 9 bases. The CDR3 runs to 14 residues. The germline V gene encodes CDR1 SGHTS and CDR2 YDEGEE. V was clipped by 4 bases and J by 3 bases; unmatched bases: 5. CDR3 coding DNA: TGTGCCAGCAGCCACAGGGGGCGCTTCTACGAGCAGTACTTC. Its protein is CASSHRGRFYEQYF.

This clone was recorded only once. J is TRBJ1-2 and V is TRBV6-1; D remains ambiguous. CDR1 is MNHNS, CDR2 SASEGT, per germline. With 4 bases removed from V and 7 bases from J, the gap between germline ends came to 19 bases. The CDR3 has 15 residues. CDR3 DNA: TGTGCCAGCAGTGCCTTAGACGTTGGGTACTCTGGCTACACCTTC. The encoded protein is CASSALDVGYSGYTF.

The V gene is TRBV9, the J gene TRBJ1-1, with a possible D match to TRBD1 (6 bases). CDR3 length: 15 amino acids. Germline loops: CDR1 SGDLS, CDR2 YYNGEE. Between the trimmed V and J ends, which lost 0 bases and 5 bases, there was a span of 14 bases. CDR3 sequence: CASSVAGGLLTEAFF. Here the CDR3 DNA reads TGTGCCAGCAGCGTAGCTGGGGGCCTTCTGACTGAAGCTTTCTTT.

The CDR3 bases are TGCGCCAGCAGCTTGGCTGGACTAGCGGGATGGAATGAGCAGTTCTTC. Translating gives CASSLAGLAGWNEQFF. The chain joins TRBV5-1 to TRBJ2-1; 12 bases map to TRBD2. Per the germline V gene, CDR1 is SGHRS and CDR2 is YFSETQ. The junction had 5 bases not matched to a gene; V was cut back by 0 bases and J by 7 bases. The CDR3 covers 16 residues.

The chain joins TRBV4-2 to TRBJ1-6; D is perhaps TRBD1 (5 bases). In germline, CDR1 is LGHNA, CDR2 YNFKEQ. The V and J ends lost 1 base and 10 bases respectively, with 5 bases between them. The CDR3 consists of 12 residues. The CDR3, as DNA: TGTGCCAGCAGCCAAGGGGGGTCACCCCTCCACTTT. It is translated as CASSQGGSPLHF.

V is TRBV11-2 and J is TRBJ1-4; a possible D gene is TRBD1 (5 bases). This CDR3 has 15 amino acids. V lost 1 base, J lost 7 bases, and 13 bases lay in between. Germline CDR1 SGHAT, CDR2 FQNNGV. The CDR3 loop is CASSLALVGGEKLFF. CDR3 coding DNA: TGTGCCAGCAGCTTAGCTTTGGTGGGGGGTGAAAAACTGTTTTTT.

The chain couples TRBV5-3 to TRBJ1-5; D is possibly TRBD1 (6 bases). TRBV5-3 is noted as an ORF with a role that remains uncertain. V lost 2 bases to trimming and J lost 3 bases, with 18 bases between them. CDR3 length: 17 residues. CDR3 amino acids: CARSFLSFRTANQPQHF. In DNA, the CDR3 is TGTGCCAGAAGCTTTCTCAGTTTCCGGACAGCCAATCAGCCCCAGCATTTT.

This clone was found once. The gene calls are TRBV4-1 and TRBJ2-2, with a weak D call TRBD2 (7 bases). The CDR3 runs to 14 residues. V was pared by 0 bases and J by 6 bases, with 8 bases between. Per the germline V gene, CDR1 is MGHRA and CDR2 is YSYEKL. The CDR3 loop reads CASSQEGGAGELFF. CDR3 coding DNA: TGCGCCAGCAGCCAAGAAGGGGGGGCCGGGGAGCTGTTTTTT.

This clone came up a few times. This chain uses TRBV6-5 with TRBJ2-1, with D maybe TRBD2 (6 bases). V lost 5 bases and J 1 base, leaving 12 bases between the germline ends. This CDR3 has 15 amino acids. Per germline, CDR1 MNHEY and CDR2 SVGAGI. The CDR3 region has the DNA TGTGCCAGCAGTGCCTGGGGGGAGTCCTACAATGAGCAGTTCTTC. It encodes CASSAWGESYNEQFF.

This chain uses TRBV5-6 with TRBJ2-7; TRBD2 is a possible D gene (6 bases). The CDR3 is 14 residues long. Germline-derived CDR1 and CDR2 are SGHDT and YYEEEE. Trimming removed 0 bases from V and 2 bases from J, with 9 bases in between. In DNA, the CDR3 is TGTGCCAGCAGCTTGGAGGGCGGGACCTACGAGCAGTACTTC. This sequence encodes CASSLEGGTYEQYF.

The rearrangement uses TRBV5-8 and TRBJ2-3; 7 nucleotides match TRBD2. The CDR3 loop spans 14 amino acids. Trimming at V came to 7 bases and at J to 4 bases, leaving 9 bases not matched to a gene. CDR1 is SGHTS, CDR2 YDEGEE, per germline. The CDR3 is CASSRGGVSDTQYF. The CDR3 region has the DNA TGTGCCAGCTCCCGGGGAGGGGTCTCAGATACGCAGTATTTT. Using reference TRBV5-8 and TRBJ2-3 for the parts outside the CDR3, the full variable domain is EAGVTQSPTHLIKTRGQQATLRCSPISGHTSVYWYQQALGLGLQFLLWYDEGEERNRGNFPPRFSGRQFPNYSSELNVNALELEDSALYLCASSRGGVSDTQYFGPGTRLTVL.

On this clone itself: The sample holds other DNA sequences that translate to the same CDR3. This sequence joins TRBV28 and TRBJ2-7; D unclear. Trimming took 3 bases from V and 0 from J, leaving 6 bases between them. This CDR3 has 13 residues. Germline values: CDR1 MDHEN, CDR2 SYDVKM. CDR3 sequence reads: CASSFPNSYEQYF. The CDR3 region has the DNA TGTGCCAGCAGTTTCCCTAACTCCTACGAGCAGTACTTC. Together with reference TRBV28 and TRBJ2-7, the CDR3 gives the full variable domain: DVKVTQSSRYLVKRTGEKVFLECVQDMDHENMFWYRQDPGLGLRLIYFSYDVKMKEKGDIPEGYSVSREKKERFSLILESASTNQTSMYLCASSFPNSYEQYFGPGTRLTVT.

This rearrangement joins TRBV4-2 to TRBJ1-1; D gene unclear. Trimming removed 0 bases at V and 1 base at J, with 6 bases between. The CDR3 spans 14 residues. Germline loops: CDR1 LGHNA, CDR2 YNFKEQ. The CDR3 here is CASSQETQNTEAFF. In DNA, the CDR3 is TGTGCCAGCAGCCAAGAGACACAGAACACTGAAGCTTTCTTT.

The chain carries TRBV4-1 and TRBJ2-5, with 7 bases matching TRBD2. Per germline, CDR1 MGHRA and CDR2 YSYEKL. V was pared by 0 bases and J by 1 base, with 8 bases of the junction left unmatched. The CDR3 spans 17 residues. The CDR3 spells CASSQEASGVVQETQYF. The CDR3 DNA reads TGCGCCAGCAGCCAAGAGGCCAGCGGGGTGGTCCAAGAGACCCAGTACTTC.

The chain uses TRBV5-4 and TRBJ2-7, with D tentatively TRBD1 (8 bases). V dropped 3 bases and J dropped 2 bases, with 15 bases sitting between them. In germline, CDR1 is SGHNT, CDR2 YYREEE (reference sequence). CDR3 size: 15 residues. CDR3 residues: CASSSGQGGAYEQYF. Written as DNA, the CDR3 is TGTGCCAGCAGCTCTGGACAGGGAGGGGCCTACGAGCAGTACTTC. The variable domain in full, completed from reference TRBV5-4 and TRBJ2-7, reads ETGVTQSPTHLIKTRGQQVTLRCSSQSGHNTVSWYQQALGQGPQFIFQYYREEENGRGNFPPRFSGLQFPNYSSELNVNALELDDSALYLCASSSGQGGAYEQYFGPGTRLTVT.

This clone was seen more than once but under ten times. The chain links TRBV11-2 to TRBJ2-5; 13 bases line up with TRBD2. V dropped 2 bases and J dropped 5; count of bases not matched to a gene: 2. This CDR3 contains 15 residues. Germline loops: CDR1 SGHAT, CDR2 FQNNGV. CDR3 sequence: CASSLRLAGGETQYF. The CDR3 DNA reads TGTGCCAGCAGCTTACGACTAGCGGGAGGTGAGACCCAGTACTTC.